This TCR beta chain was documented in a study of shared clonotypes between healthy human individuals (TCRdb year 2020). Background on the whole study: The cohort included three men and two women between 18 and 49 years of age. Per donor, three plates each were used for CD4 naive and CD4 memory, two for CD8 naive, and one for CD8 memory. The study deeply sequenced blood TCR repertoires of five healthy adults to estimate repertoire size and the extent of clonotype sharing between individuals. To increase sequencing depth and limit assay-specific biases, TCR repertoire library preparation and sequencing were carried out by different laboratories using diverse techniques. Per donor, leukapheresis produced somewhere between about 0.94 and 9.5 billion PBMCs. The study at large found these results: Incomplete sequencing was indicated by rarefaction of sorted-subset datasets, despite the large sequencing depth. Because the study included a small number of donors, the genetic and exposure-history diversity represented was limited. Pairwise subsampling led to the expectation that sequencing depth would affect the degree of clonotype sharing among donors. Roughly 5.2% of naive CD4, 3.5% of naive CD8, 2.3% of memory CD4, and 0.4% of memory CD8 clonotypes were shared across a few donors. Naive subsets generally had larger estimated clonotype richness than memory subsets. Sampling was restricted to blood, and TCR repertoires in tissue are likely to differ from TCR repertoires in blood. Clonotypes shared by all four sorted-subset donors showed higher generation probabilities than non-shared clonotypes.

CD8 naive samples consisted of CD45RO-negative cells that were positively selected for CCR7, yielding a CD45RA+CCR7+ population without TemRA cells. The donors were healthy, HIV-negative adults with no recently reported acute infections or vaccinations. Every donor was a Caucasian adult residing in Nashville, Tennessee, USA. After blood collection by leukapheresis, PBMCs were isolated using Ficoll-Histopaque density gradient centrifugation and then cryopreserved in the vapor phase of liquid nitrogen. Analytical flow cytometry was used to check the purity and quantity of every magnetically sorted T cell population. Genomic DNA was isolated from each sorted fraction and quantified by UV absorbance on a Nanodrop 2000c. Using the deep immunoSEQ assay, multiplex PCR amplified TCR CDR3 regions from genomic DNA. Extracted genomic DNA from each cell subset was distributed evenly across all wells of several immunoSEQ 96-well plates, and each plate was treated as a replicate. Each replicate PCR for sorted subsets received around 210 ng genomic DNA, equal to 28,000 or so T cell genomes. The purified libraries were quantified using a Qubit 3.0 fluorometer, sized with a Bioanalyzer 2100, and then quantified again using the KAPA Library Quantification kit. Every immunoSEQ 96-well plate was sequenced on a separate single-read 150-cycle Illumina NextSeq 550 flow cell. The original pipeline was this. Because only junctional sequences without quality scores were contained in the immunoSEQ output, filtering matching that applied to full-length reads could not be performed. To assign V/J genes and CDR3, sequences were annotated against IMGT germline references using PyIR, a Python wrapper for IgBLAST v1.9. Any read was removed if the V/J assignment was weak (E-value above 1e-6), the CDR3 was missing, or the read contained stop codons, out-of-frame junctions, or ambiguous translated residues. A V3J clonotype was defined by an identical inferred V gene, J gene, and CDR3 amino acid sequence. The percentage overlap between two repertoires was calculated by dividing the number of shared unique clonotypes by the size of the smaller repertoire. Repertoire richness was assessed with RTK rarefaction, the Chao1 estimator, and Recon v2.1 estimates of unobserved clonotypes. For all TCRbeta clonotypes obtained by the gDNA method from several donors, generation probabilities were computed with OLGA. In TCRdb, the immuneACCESS table is reduced to in-frame sequences with V and J assigned. These tables do not hold every clone; where another copy was compared, an unresolved V gene accounts for under half, and the others remain unexplained. V and J calls and clone size follow that table, whereas D and trimming were derived from the DNA. This sample lists hundreds of thousands of clones; 95% to 96% were detected once. The top ten hold approximately 0.1% of the sample.

A word on this clone: No antigen is known for it. Per-nucleotide qualities are absent, and no much larger clonotype sits a single base away.

The sequencing sample was made of naive CD8+ T cells sorted from blood. The cell subset or site label here, explained by the study, means: CD45RA+CCR7+. This TCR came from a woman aged 25 to 39 in good health.

The CDR3 protein: CASSVLLGRADTQYF. The sequence in DNA is TGCGCCAGCAGTGTACTACTAGGCCGGGCAGATACGCAGTATTTT. This sequence uses TRBV10-2 and TRBJ2-3, with a tentative D gene TRBD2 over 5 matching bases. From the germline V gene, CDR1 is WSHSY and CDR2 is SAAADI. Reading from cysteine to phenylalanine, the CDR3 counts 15 amino acids. Of the read, only the CDR3 DNA is kept; its 45 bases are in frame from base 1. V and J lose 4 bases and 4 bases, and a span of 15 bases separates them.